This T cell receptor (beta chain) was captured in a study of PD-L1 blockade in urothelial cancer. Across the study: About 90% of the roughly 29 patients comprised males who had bladder-origin urothelial cancer. Blood-derived samples held a median approximately 140,000 T cells.

This clone appeared a single time. Pretreatment and on-treatment blood mononuclear cell samples were taken, totaling between 1 and 8 time points per patient. The investigators introduced synthetic TCR analog templates into each PCR as spikes. Repertoires were generated with immunoSEQ multiplex PCR, while TCRdb's copy carries only in-frame clones and drops some. The table records roughly 100,000 clones, 70% to 90% of them present only once. This CDR3 comprises 16 residues. Losses at the gene ends were 6 bases for V and 3 bases for J; bases not matched to a gene: 12. Germline CDR1 and CDR2: MRHNA and SNTAGT.

The sample in question was PBMCs, obtained around atezolizumab (anti-PD-L1) treatment. The chain has TRBV6-4 and TRBJ2-3; 7 bases match TRBD2. The TCR originated in a man over 45 with urothelial cancer. In nucleotides, the CDR3 is TGTGCCAGCAGCGAACGTGGGACTACTTTAACAGATACGCAGTATTTT. It is translated as CASSERGTTLTDTQYF.